This paragraph reports one T cell receptor beta chain. The ends were cut back, 1 base at V and 3 bases at J, with 8 bases in the middle. Germline values: CDR1 SGHVS, CDR2 FQNEAQ. The CDR3 length is 14 residues. Authors' processing steps: Reference gene primer amplification in the assay estimated nucleated cell counts. Here immunoSEQ multiplex PCR was the method, and the copy in TCRdb shows in-frame clones only, minus some. Clonal size and the V and J genes are those of that table, whereas D and trimming came from the DNA. Among 15,000 to 20,000 clones listed, 88% were seen once. This entry belongs to a study of blood T cell repertoires in COVID-19. Study summary: The study drew acute and convalescent COVID-19 samples from the United States, Italy and Spain.

The V gene is TRBV7-8, the J gene TRBJ2-3, with D possibly matching TRBD2 (5 bases). The sequenced material came from peripheral blood. The TCR sequence derives from a human donor in a cohort sampled during active COVID-19. The CDR3 protein is CASSLGGRTDTQYF. The CDR3, as DNA: TGTGCCAGCAGCTTAGGAGGGCGAACAGATACGCAGTATTTT. Supplemented by reference TRBV7-8 and TRBJ2-3, the full variable domain reads GAGVSQSPRYKVAKRGQDVALRCDPISGHVSLFWYQQALGQGPEFLTYFQNEAQLDKSGLPSDRFFAERPEGSVSTLKIQRTQQEDSAVYLCASSLGGRTDTQYFGPGTRLTVL.